This entry describes one T cell receptor beta chain. Germline V gene data show CDR1 as WNHNN and CDR2 as SYGVQD (reference sequence). J was trimmed by 3 bases and V by 2 bases; bases with no gene match: 2. The CDR3 contains 15 residues. The data stem from a study of blood T cell repertoires in COVID-19. Profiled with immunoSEQ multiplex PCR; TCRdb holds only in-frame clones, not every one. Here the sample spans over 200,000 clones, around 88% being singletons. This chain uses TRBV10-1 with TRBJ2-3; the match to TRBD2 covers 10 bases. This TCR was recovered from a woman aged 25 to 39 who had recovered from COVID-19. Sequenced material: peripheral blood. In DNA form, the CDR3 reads TGCGCCAGCAGTGAGGATAGCGGGGGGACAGATACGCAGTATTTT. It yields the protein CASSEDSGGTDTQYF.